This T cell receptor beta chain was recorded in a study of T cell repertoires in cytomegalovirus infection. Turning to the study itself: Recently described HLA-C-restricted plus well-studied HLA-B-restricted CMV epitopes were used. Matching HLA type and CMV infection were both indicated by public TCR beta signatures. Findings of the study overall: HLA-C-restricted CMV clonotypes gave the most frequent clonotype in two of eight donors.

TCRdb fed the reads into MiXCR, producing one record per CDR3 protein. The sample records some 800,000 distinct CDR3 sequences, around a third being singletons. This clonotype was counted a few times. The antigen remains undetermined. V gave up 3 bases and J gave up 1 base, with 10 bases separating them. Germline loops: CDR1 MDHEN, CDR2 SYDVKM. The length of the CDR3 is 14 residues. Sequences were derived from cultured CD8+ T cells from PBMCs, sampled from culture after CMV antigen stimulation. This clonotype was obtained from a human donor in good health (CMV status not recorded). Some clones in this sample may be carry-over from other donors' samples. The rearrangement joins TRBV28 to TRBJ2-7; D is uncertain. The CDR3 sequence is CASSFGSGSYEQYF. The CDR3 DNA reads TGTGCCAGCAGTTTCGGCAGTGGTTCCTACGAGCAGTACTTC.